The 10 T cell receptor beta chains below come from one sample, sequenced in a study of OX40 agonist ivuxolimab in advanced cancers. Some clones are missing from TCRdb's copy, which holds only in-frame ones; the method was immunoSEQ multiplex PCR. This sample has about 32,000 clones, with about 90% found just once. Sequenced here: CD4+ or CD8+ T cells sorted from blood, sampled in a trial of the OX40 agonist ivuxolimab. The receptors stem from an adult with an advanced solid tumor such as melanoma, head and neck, liver or kidney cancer.

To note about this clone: A junction end diverges from the germline sequence, so it may reflect a read error. The genes are TRBV7-9 and TRBJ1-6, with 8 bases lining up with TRBD1. Per germline, CDR1 SEHNR and CDR2 FQNEAQ (reference sequence). The CDR3 has 15 residues. CDR3 amino acids: CVSSLGQGEDSPLHF. CDR3 coding DNA: TGTGTCAGCAGCTTAGGACAGGGAGAGGATTCACCCCTCCACTTT.

The chain carries TRBV7-8 and TRBJ2-7, with 10 bases matching TRBD2. The length of the CDR3 is 15 residues. V was pared by 5 bases and J by 5 bases, with 9 bases of the junction left unmatched. Germline assignment: CDR1 SGHVS and CDR2 FQNEAQ. The CDR3 loop reads CASSPLAGEGHEQYF. CDR3 coding DNA: TGTGCCAGCAGCCCCCTAGCGGGAGAGGGCCACGAGCAGTACTTC.

The chain recombines TRBV2 with TRBJ1-6; perhaps TRBD1 as D (5 bases). Trimming removed 8 bases from V and 5 bases from J, with 10 bases in between. Germline lookup yields CDR1 SNHLY and CDR2 FYNNEI. The CDR3 is 13 residues long. The CDR3 DNA sequence: TGTGCCAGCCCGGGGCTAGATAATTCACCCCTCCACTTT. Protein sequence: CASPGLDNSPLHF.

This clone was counted once. This sequence joins TRBV5-4 and TRBJ1-2; D uncertain. This CDR3 comprises 12 residues. CDR1 is SGHNT and CDR2 is YYREEE in the germline V gene (reference sequence). Trimming pared 2 bases from V and 7 bases from J, leaving 9 bases between. The CDR3 DNA follows: TGTGCCAGCAGCTTCTGGGATTCTGGCTACACCTTC. Translation gives CASSFWDSGYTF.

The V and J genes are TRBV6-1 and TRBJ2-7; 7 bases match TRBD1. From germline, CDR1 is MNHNS and CDR2 SASEGT. The trim removed 7 bases at V and 3 bases at J, leaving 6 bases unmatched. The CDR3 has 13 amino acids. The CDR3 nucleotides are TGTGCCAGCAAGGCAGGGGGAAGCTACGAGCAGTACGTC. This codes for CASKAGGSYEQYV.

The chain recombines TRBV19 with TRBJ1-2; D is possibly TRBD1 (6 bases). V was trimmed by 5 bases and J by 7 bases, leaving 14 bases between them. The germline V gene has CDR1 LNHDA and CDR2 SQIVND (reference sequence). CDR3 length: 13 residues. This chain's CDR3 is CASSLGQILGYTF. Written as DNA, the CDR3 is TGTGCCAGTAGTCTTGGACAGATACTTGGCTACACCTTC.

V is TRBV9 and J is TRBJ2-5; D is undetermined. The CDR3 is made up of 18 amino acids. V was trimmed by 0 bases and J by 1 base, leaving 19 bases between them. The germline CDR1 and CDR2 sequences are SGDLS and YYNGEE. This chain's CDR3 is CASSVEDLGWTTQETQYF. As DNA, the CDR3 is TGTGCCAGCAGCGTAGAAGATCTTGGCTGGACGACCCAAGAGACCCAGTACTTC.

This chain uses TRBV4-1 with TRBJ1-4; D gene ambiguous. V lost 0 bases to trimming and J lost 8 bases, with 10 bases between them. This CDR3 is built from 14 residues. Per germline, CDR1 MGHRA and CDR2 YSYEKL. The CDR3 region has the DNA TGCGCCAGCAGCCAAGACGGTCTAATGGAAAAACTGTTTTTT. Amino acid sequence: CASSQDGLMEKLFF.

The chain joins TRBV4-3 to TRBJ2-1; TRBD2 agrees at 7 bases. The CDR3 has 15 residues. Germline loops: CDR1 LGHNA, CDR2 YSLEER. J lost 10 bases, V lost 1 base, and 10 bases had no gene match. The CDR3 DNA is TGCGCCAGCAGCCAAGGTGTTGCGAGCGGGATGGAGCAGTTCTTC. It translates to CASSQGVASGMEQFF.

This clone was detected only a few times. The rearrangement joins TRBV7-9 to TRBJ2-5; a weak D match, TRBD2 (5 bases). V lost 1 base, J lost 3 bases, and 15 bases lay in between. The CDR3 covers 16 residues. The germline CDR1 and CDR2 sequences are SEHNR and FQNEAQ (reference sequence). As DNA, the CDR3 is TGTGCCAGCAGCTTAGTCGGGGTTGGAGGAGAAGAGACCCAGTACTTC. Encoded protein: CASSLVGVGGEETQYF.